This entry lists 30 T cell receptor beta chains sequenced from one sample in a study of blood T cell repertoires in COVID-19. Profiling relied on immunoSEQ multiplex PCR, and the TCRdb table lists in-frame clones only, not all of them. The table shows approximately 71,000 clones, with about 90% occurring only once. Sequences were obtained from peripheral blood. Source of these receptors: a human donor in a cohort sampled during active COVID-19.

The chain links TRBV5-1 to TRBJ2-2; TRBD2 matches 7 bases. CDR1 SGHRS and CDR2 YFSETQ come from the germline V gene. The CDR3 loop spans 15 amino acids. V was clipped by 5 bases and J by 2 bases; unmatched bases: 6. The CDR3 coding sequence is TGCGCCAGCAGTAAGGGAGGGGCCAACACCGGGGAGCTGTTTTTT. It specifies CASSKGGANTGELFF. Based on the CDR3 plus reference TRBV5-1 and TRBJ2-2, the full variable domain is KAGVTQTPRYLIKTRGQQVTLSCSPISGHRSVSWYQQTPGQGLQFLFEYFSETQRNKGNFPGRFSGRQFSNSRSEMNVSTLELGDSALYLCASSKGGANTGELFFGEGSRLTVL.

The chain joins TRBV7-2 to TRBJ1-4; 9 nucleotides match TRBD1. The CDR3 has 15 residues. The germline gives CDR1 SGHTA, CDR2 FQGNSA. The trim removed 5 bases at V and 4 bases at J, leaving 5 bases unmatched. The CDR3 loop is CASSPQTGGNEKLFF. DNA of the CDR3: TGTGCCAGCAGCCCCCAGACAGGGGGTAATGAAAAACTGTTTTTT.

CDR3 sequence reads: CASSLEGGEYEQYF. For the CDR3, the DNA is TGTGCCAGCTCACTCGAAGGGGGGGAATACGAGCAGTACTTC. The chain combines TRBV18 with TRBJ2-7; tentatively, D is TRBD2 (7 bases). The CDR3 contains 14 residues. Trimming left V 4 bases short and J 4 bases short, with 14 bases between. CDR1 is KGHSH, CDR2 LQKENI, per germline.

The CDR3 region is CASSFWQTAGEQYF. The CDR3 bases are TGCGCCAGCAGCTTTTGGCAGACCGCGGGCGAGCAGTACTTC. The chain has TRBV5-1 and TRBJ2-7; D is possibly TRBD2 (5 bases). The CDR3 length is 14 residues. V dropped 2 bases and J dropped 6 bases, with 15 bases sitting between them. Germline-derived CDR1 and CDR2 are SGHRS and YFSETQ.

The chain uses TRBV19 and TRBJ2-7; perhaps TRBD1 as D (6 bases). V lost 5 bases to trimming and J lost 2 bases, with 13 bases between them. The CDR3 has 14 amino acids. Germline V gene sequence: CDR1 LNHDA, CDR2 SQIVND (reference sequence). This CDR3 reads CASSQGIGTYEQYF. The DNA for the CDR3 is TGTGCCAGTAGTCAGGGGATAGGTACCTACGAGCAGTACTTC. Using reference TRBV19 and TRBJ2-7 for the parts outside the CDR3, the full variable domain is DGGITQSPKYLFRKEGQNVTLSCEQNLNHDAMYWYRQDPGQGLRLIYYSQIVNDFQKGDIAEGYSVSREKKESFPLTVTSAQKNPTAFYLCASSQGIGTYEQYFGPGTRLTVT.

CDR3 nucleotide sequence: TGTGCCAGCAGGAGAATATGGGGACAGGGGTCACATACGCAGTATTTT. Protein: CASRRIWGQGSHTQYF. This sequence joins TRBV11-2 and TRBJ2-3; 10 bases fit TRBD1. With V trimmed by 6 bases and J by 7 bases, 13 bases remained unmatched. Germline loops: CDR1 SGHAT, CDR2 FQNNGV. The CDR3 runs to 16 residues. The variable domain in full, completed from reference TRBV11-2 and TRBJ2-3, reads EAGVAQSPRYKIIEKRQSVAFWCNPISGHATLYWYQQILGQGPKLLIQFQNNGVVDDSQLPKDRFSAERLKGVDSTLKIQPAKLEDSAVYLCASRRIWGQGSHTQYFGPGTRLTVL.

The chain combines TRBV21-1 with TRBJ1-5; TRBD1 is taken as the D call from the table, unchecked against the DNA. TRBV21-1 is described as a pseudogene. CDR3 length: 16 amino acids. CDR3 bases: TGTGCCAGTCCAGCCGGGGGACAGGAAGGCAATCAGCCCCAGCATTTT. This sequence encodes CASPAGGQEGNQPQHF.

V and J are TRBV19 and TRBJ2-7; D is ambiguous. The CDR3 is made up of 14 amino acids. Per the germline V gene, CDR1 is LNHDA and CDR2 is SQIVND (reference sequence). V was pared by 4 bases and J by 1 base, with 11 bases between. CDR3 nucleotide sequence: TGTGCCAGTAGTACCATGTTGACTTCCTACGAGCAGTACTTC. Translated: CASSTMLTSYEQYF.

The chain joins TRBV5-8 to TRBJ2-1; 12 positions match TRBD2. Per germline, CDR1 SGHTS and CDR2 YDEGEE. This CDR3 spans 17 amino acids. V dropped 4 bases and J dropped 8; count of bases not matched to a gene: 13. The CDR3, as DNA: TGTGCCAGCAGCCTACCGACTAGCGGGAGAACAAACGATGAGCAGTTCTTC. Translating gives CASSLPTSGRTNDEQFF.

V usage is TRBV27 and J usage is TRBJ1-5, with a possible D match to TRBD1 (6 bases). V lost 5 bases, J lost 5 bases, and 10 bases lay in between. Germline V lookup: CDR1 MNHEY, CDR2 SMNVEV (reference sequence). This CDR3 comprises 13 residues. The CDR3 DNA sequence: TGTGCCAGCAGTACCACAGGGTATCAGCCCCAGCATTTT. Its translation is CASSTTGYQPQHF.

The chain combines TRBV7-8 with TRBJ1-6; maybe TRBD1 (5 bases). This CDR3 has 14 residues. V shed 4 bases and J shed 10 bases, with 14 bases lying between them. Germline V gene sequence: CDR1 SGHVS, CDR2 FQNEAQ. CDR3 residues: CASSSTSGESPLHF. CDR3 nucleotides: TGTGCCAGCAGCTCCACGTCGGGGGAATCACCCCTCCACTTT.

The chain combines TRBV9 with TRBJ1-2; 8 bases are a match to TRBD1. The CDR3 has 12 residues. Germline loops: CDR1 SGDLS, CDR2 YYNGEE. V was pared by 3 bases and J by 8 bases, with 3 bases of the junction left unmatched. The CDR3 reads CASSADRVGYTF. Written as DNA, the CDR3 is TGTGCCAGCAGCGCGGACAGGGTGGGCTACACCTTC.

V is TRBV10-1 and J is TRBJ2-7; 8 nucleotides agree with TRBD2. This CDR3 has 14 residues. V lost 6 bases and J lost 6; bases outside the gene matches: 10. The germline gives CDR1 WNHNN, CDR2 SYGVQD (reference sequence). CDR3 sequence (DNA): TGCGCCAGCAGAGAAAGCGGGAGTGGGTCCGAGCAGTACTTC. Its translation is CASRESGSGSEQYF.

The rearrangement links TRBV5-1 to TRBJ2-5; D perhaps matches TRBD2 (7 bases). In germline, CDR1 is SGHRS, CDR2 YFSETQ. Between the trimmed V and J ends, which lost 6 bases and 4 bases, there was a span of 13 bases. The length of the CDR3 is 13 residues. The CDR3 region is CASTRGAGETQYF. DNA of the CDR3: TGCGCCAGCACACGGGGGGCCGGAGAGACCCAGTACTTC.

This chain joins TRBV5-1 and TRBJ2-5, with TRBD2 matching 7 bases. J was trimmed by 5 bases and V by 4 bases; bases with no gene match: 8. CDR3 length: 14 amino acids. CDR1 SGHRS and CDR2 YFSETQ come from the germline V gene. The CDR3 is CASSRGRAGETQYF. Here the CDR3 DNA reads TGCGCCAGCAGCAGAGGGAGGGCCGGGGAGACCCAGTACTTC.

The chain combines TRBV6-4 with TRBJ2-7, with D perhaps TRBD1 (5 bases). V gave up 6 bases and J gave up 0 bases, with 15 bases separating them. Germline V gene lookup returns CDR1 MRHNA and CDR2 SNTAGT. CDR3 length: 15 residues. The CDR3 protein is CASSQGNGASYEQYF. The DNA of the CDR3 is TGTGCCAGCAGCCAGGGTAACGGAGCCTCCTACGAGCAGTACTTC.

As regards this clone: An end of the junction does not agree with germline; a read error may underlie this. The genes are TRBV27 and TRBJ2-7; D may be TRBD1 (5 bases). CDR1 is MNHEY and CDR2 is SMNVEV in the germline V gene (reference sequence). The CDR3 contains 13 residues. The CDR3: CASRILTTVELYF. The CDR3 nucleotides read TGTGCCAGCAGAATACTTACGACAGTGGAGCTGTACTTC.

The chain carries TRBV7-9 and TRBJ2-1; perhaps TRBD2 as D (6 bases). In germline, CDR1 is SEHNR, CDR2 FQNEAQ (reference sequence). The germline V and J ends were trimmed by 0 bases and 6 bases, with 12 bases remaining between them. The CDR3 loop spans 15 amino acids. The CDR3 protein is CASSLALGSGNEQFF. For the CDR3, the DNA is TGTGCCAGCAGCTTAGCGCTTGGTAGCGGCAATGAGCAGTTCTTC.

This clone was seen only once. The rearrangement links TRBV7-8 to TRBJ1-1, with 9 bases aligning to TRBD1. Germline CDR1 SGHVS, CDR2 FQNEAQ. J was trimmed by 4 bases and V by 0 bases; bases with no gene match: 6. CDR3 size: 16 residues. The CDR3 loop reads CASSLADRGSFTEAFF. CDR3 sequence (DNA): TGTGCCAGCAGCTTAGCGGACAGGGGCTCCTTCACTGAAGCTTTCTTT. The whole variable domain, filled in from reference TRBV7-8 and TRBJ1-1, reads GAGVSQSPRYKVAKRGQDVALRCDPISGHVSLFWYQQALGQGPEFLTYFQNEAQLDKSGLPSDRFFAERPEGSVSTLKIQRTQQEDSAVYLCASSLADRGSFTEAFFGQGTRLTVV.

The chain uses TRBV7-8 and TRBJ2-1, with D possibly being TRBD2 (5 bases). Germline assignment: CDR1 SGHVS and CDR2 FQNEAQ. CDR3 size: 17 residues. V was clipped by 7 bases and J by 10 bases, with 29 bases between them. The CDR3 protein is CASNDAGTWGSHGEQFF. The CDR3 DNA is TGTGCCAGCAACGATGCGGGTACATGGGGAAGTCATGGGGAGCAGTTCTTC.

A few counts support this clone. V usage is TRBV30 and J usage is TRBJ1-6; D might be TRBD1 (6 bases). V lost 3 bases to trimming and J lost 3 bases, with 12 bases between them. Looked up from germline, CDR1 is GTSNPN and CDR2 is SVGIG (reference sequence). The length of the CDR3 is 15 residues. The CDR3 here is CAWRGRGIYNSPLHF. CDR3 nucleotides: TGTGCCTGGAGGGGAAGGGGGATCTATAATTCACCCCTCCACTTT.

The chain joins TRBV12-5 to TRBJ1-2; 7 bases are shared with TRBD1. The V and J ends lost 1 base and 1 base, in that order; junction bases with no gene match: 3. Per the germline V gene, CDR1 is LGHNT and CDR2 is FRNRAP. This CDR3 is 15 amino acids long. CDR3 nucleotide sequence: TGTGCTAGTGGTTTGGGGACAGGTAGTAACTATGGCTACACCTTC. This codes for CASGLGTGSNYGYTF.

The CDR3 here is CASSLAGGDNNEQFF. The CDR3 coding sequence is TGCGCCAGCAGCTTGGCTGGGGGGGATAACAATGAGCAGTTCTTC. The chain combines TRBV5-1 with TRBJ2-1; 7 bases map to TRBD2. The length of the CDR3 is 15 residues. J gave up 5 bases and V 0 bases, and 5 bases lay outside the gene matches. Germline loops: CDR1 SGHRS, CDR2 YFSETQ.

The rearrangement uses TRBV18 and TRBJ2-5; D is unresolved. The germline V and J ends were trimmed by 3 bases and 5 bases, with 10 bases remaining between them. CDR1 and CDR2 (germline): KGHSH, LQKENI. The CDR3 loop spans 13 amino acids. CDR3 nucleotides: TGTGCCAGCTCACCGTTAACCAGGGAGACCCAGTACTTC. This sequence encodes CASSPLTRETQYF.

This chain joins TRBV19 and TRBJ2-3; TRBD1 aligns across 9 bases. The CDR3 loop spans 15 amino acids. V was pared by 6 bases and J by 5 bases, with 9 bases of the junction left unmatched. Germline V lookup: CDR1 LNHDA, CDR2 SQIVND (reference sequence). The DNA of the CDR3 is TGTGCCAGTAGCCCGGACAGGGGCGGTCAAGATACGCAGTATTTT. It is translated as CASSPDRGGQDTQYF.

The chain combines TRBV12-3 or TRBV12-4 with TRBJ1-1, with 7 bases that match TRBD1. The CDR3 is made up of 12 amino acids. Trimming at V came to 6 bases and at J to 10 bases, leaving 8 bases not matched to a gene. CDR3 sequence reads: CASSFRQGGAFF. DNA of the CDR3: TGTGCCAGCAGCTTTCGACAGGGTGGAGCTTTCTTT.

This chain connects TRBV18 to TRBJ1-1; a weak D match, TRBD1 (5 bases). This CDR3 is built from 15 residues. CDR1 and CDR2 from the germline V gene are KGHSH and LQKENI. Trimming removed 4 bases from V and 1 base from J, with 13 bases in between. DNA of the CDR3: TGTGCCAGCTCACAAACTATACAGGAGAACACTGAAGCTTTCTTT. Encoded protein: CASSQTIQENTEAFF.

The rearrangement joins TRBV27 to TRBJ2-7; TRBD2 matches 13 bases. CDR3 size: 17 residues. CDR1 is MNHEY, CDR2 SMNVEV, per germline (reference sequence). V was pared by 5 bases and J by 1 base, with 8 bases of the junction left unmatched. CDR3 DNA: TGTGCCAGCAGTCACTGGACTAGCGGGAGTCCTTCCTACGAGCAGTACTTC. The encoded protein is CASSHWTSGSPSYEQYF.

The chain joins TRBV7-2 to TRBJ1-1; unclear D gene. V lost 1 base and J lost 1, with 7 bases in between. The CDR3 has 14 amino acids. Germline CDR1 and CDR2: SGHTA and FQGNSA. The CDR3 here is CASSLVGQNTEAFF. Here the CDR3 DNA reads TGTGCCAGCAGCTTAGTTGGGCAGAACACTGAAGCTTTCTTT.

The chain recombines TRBV29-1 with TRBJ2-7, with 8 nucleotides matching TRBD1. Germline CDR1 SQVTM, CDR2 ANQGSEA. This CDR3 comprises 13 residues. V dropped 5 bases and J dropped 6; count of bases not matched to a gene: 9. CDR3 in amino acids: CSVYQGAGVEQYF. CDR3 nucleotides: TGCAGCGTTTACCAGGGGGCCGGAGTCGAGCAGTACTTC.